One TCR beta chain is described in this entry. The sample originates from a study of shared T cell receptors in the human thymus. Trimming shortened V by 3 bases and J by 5 bases, and 11 bases separated the two germline ends. The CDR3 contains 13 residues. The germline V gene encodes CDR1 MGHDK and CDR2 SYGVNS. Measured with immunoSEQ multiplex PCR; TCRdb has only the in-frame clones, and not every one. The sample includes 600,000 or so clones, approximately 87% seen only once; the top ten take roughly 0.0087%. Another study also made use of these data, one on human thymus T cells.

The receptor comes from a boy younger than two with a congenital heart defect. The V gene is TRBV25-1, the J gene TRBJ2-7, with D possibly being TRBD1 (6 bases). Material for sequencing was thymocytes. CDR3 sequence reads: CASSEDRDHEQYF. The CDR3 DNA reads TGTGCCAGCAGTGAGGACAGAGACCACGAGCAGTACTTC.